The 25 T cell receptor beta chains below were found in one sample sequenced in a study of T cell repertoires in cytomegalovirus infection. TCRdb passed the reads through MiXCR, listing each CDR3 protein once. The sample includes 310,000 or so distinct CDR3 sequences, about 9.1% of them seen just once. The sample comprised PBMCs. The receptors here all came from a human donor in good health (CMV status not recorded). Some clones in this sample may be carry-over from other donors' samples.

This clonotype was observed many times. V and J are TRBV20-1 and TRBJ2-1, with 8 nucleotides matching TRBD2. CDR3 size: 16 residues. The V segment lost 2 bases and the J segment 7 bases; nucleotides outside the gene matches: 13. Per germline, CDR1 DFQATT and CDR2 SNEGSKA (reference sequence). CDR3 DNA sequence: TGCAGTGCTAGAAGAATCGGCGGGGGGAGTTTAAATGAGCAGTTCTTC. Translation gives CSARRIGGGSLNEQFF.

J is TRBJ2-2 and V is TRBV13, with a weak D call TRBD1 (5 bases). Trimming took off 4 bases at V and 8 bases at J, with 20 bases between the two ends. Germline values: CDR1 PRHDT, CDR2 FYEKMQ (reference sequence). This CDR3 region has 16 residues. The CDR3 DNA sequence: TGTGCCAGCAGCTACGGAACAGGCCTAATGAAGGGGGAGCTGTTTTTT. This gives the protein CASSYGTGLMKGELFF.

This clonotype appeared a few times. The gene calls are TRBV20-1 and TRBJ2-1, with D possibly being TRBD2 (6 bases). Germline V gene lookup returns CDR1 DFQATT and CDR2 SNEGSKA (reference sequence). The CDR3 totals 10 residues. Trimming removed 6 bases at V and 7 bases at J, with 7 bases between. CDR3 amino acids: CSAEGNEQFF. The CDR3 nucleotides read TGCAGTGCGGAGGGGAATGAGCAGTTCTTC.

Many counts were recorded for this clonotype. This chain uses TRBV2 with TRBJ2-4; perhaps TRBD1 as D (5 bases). V lost 4 bases and J lost 8, with 6 bases in between. The CDR3 covers 11 residues. CDR1 SNHLY and CDR2 FYNNEI come from the germline V gene. CDR3 bases: TGTGCCAGCAGTGCCAGGGACATTCAGTACTTC. Translation: CASSARDIQYF.

The J gene is TRBJ2-7, the V gene TRBV20-1; 12 bases are a match to TRBD2. Trimming removed 6 bases from V and 0 bases from J; junction bases left unmatched: 3. This CDR3 comprises 14 residues. Germline CDR1 reads DFQATT; CDR2 reads SNEGSKA (reference sequence). The CDR3 region has the DNA TGCAGTGCAGAGGGACTAGCGGGCTCCTACGAGCAGTACTTC. It is translated as CSAEGLAGSYEQYF.

This clonotype was found many times. The chain joins TRBV28 to TRBJ2-7, with TRBD1 as a possible D gene (8 bases). Germline V gene data show CDR1 as MDHEN and CDR2 as SYDVKM. V was pared by 5 bases and J by 1 base, with 15 bases between. The CDR3 has 15 residues. The CDR3 DNA sequence: TGTGCCAGCAGTGAAACAGGGGGGGGATCCTACGAGCAGTACGTC. Encoded protein: CASSETGGGSYEQYV.

This clonotype came up many times. V usage is TRBV5-1 and J usage is TRBJ2-6, with a weak D call TRBD1 (6 bases). This CDR3 contains 17 residues. From germline, CDR1 is SGHRS and CDR2 YFSETQ. The ends were cut back, 6 bases at V and 0 bases at J, with 16 bases in the middle. CDR3 DNA: TGCGCCAGCACCCACGACAGGTTTTACTCTGGGGCCAACGTCCTGACTTTC. Amino acid sequence: CASTHDRFYSGANVLTF.

This clonotype showed up many times. The CDR3, as DNA: TGTGCCAGCAGTTACGTAGGGGCTACGGGGGCCAACGTCCTGACTTTC. Encoded protein: CASSYVGATGANVLTF. The V call is TRBV6-2 or TRBV6-3, the J call TRBJ2-6, with D possibly being TRBD1 (5 bases). Germline CDR1 MNHEY, CDR2 SVGEGT. V gave up 2 bases and J gave up 4 bases, with 12 bases separating them. This CDR3 is 16 amino acids long.

This clonotype has a count of ten or more. The genes are TRBV6-2 or TRBV6-3 and TRBJ1-5, with 8 nucleotides matching TRBD1. The CDR3 spans 15 residues. Germline V lookup: CDR1 MNHEY, CDR2 SVGEGT. Trimming at V came to 7 bases and at J to 6 bases, leaving 11 bases not matched to a gene. The CDR3 here is CASTINQGAGQPQHF. The CDR3 coding sequence is TGTGCCAGCACCATAAACCAGGGGGCCGGTCAGCCCCAGCATTTT.

There are many counts of this clonotype. CDR3 bases: TGTGCCAGCAGTCCCCGAAGGGTCTTAGCCAAAAACATTCAGTACTTC. Amino acids: CASSPRRVLAKNIQYF. The chain uses TRBV28 and TRBJ2-4; no firm D call. Trimming stripped 5 bases from V and 0 bases from J, with 14 bases between. CDR1 is MDHEN and CDR2 is SYDVKM in the germline V gene. The CDR3 consists of 16 residues.

This clonotype came up many times. V gene TRBV20-1 combines with J gene TRBJ2-5; possible D gene TRBD2, 6 bases. V gave up 5 bases and J gave up 0 bases, with 16 bases separating them. CDR3 length: 15 residues. Germline-derived CDR1 and CDR2 are DFQATT and SNEGSKA (reference sequence). In nucleotides, the CDR3 is TGCAGTGCTGAACGGGATTGGGGGGACCAAGAGACCCAGTACTTC. This encodes CSAERDWGDQETQYF.

This clonotype showed up many times. The J gene is TRBJ2-7, the V gene TRBV14; 7 bases line up with TRBD2. Trimming at V came to 1 base and at J to 0 bases, leaving 9 bases not matched to a gene. The CDR3 has 17 amino acids. Germline V gene data show CDR1 as SGHDN and CDR2 as FVKESK. The CDR3 is CASSQGGEGLSSYEQYF. CDR3 bases: TGTGCCAGCAGCCAAGGAGGGGAGGGCCTCTCCTCCTACGAGCAGTACTTC.

This clonotype appeared many times. V gene TRBV7-3 combines with J gene TRBJ2-1; maybe TRBD1 (5 bases). This CDR3 has 16 amino acids. Germline V gives CDR1 SGHTA, CDR2 FQGTGA. Between the trimmed V and J ends, which lost 5 bases and 7 bases, there was a span of 21 bases. The CDR3 sequence: CASSTRSPQGRNEQFF. The CDR3 nucleotides read TGTGCCAGCAGCACCCGGTCCCCTCAGGGTAGGAATGAGCAGTTCTTC.

This clonotype turned up a few times. V usage is TRBV19 and J usage is TRBJ2-2; TRBD2 agrees at 11 bases. The CDR3 covers 16 residues. Germline V gives CDR1 LNHDA, CDR2 SQIVND (reference sequence). V was pared by 5 bases and J by 5 bases, with 7 bases of the junction left unmatched. This chain's CDR3 is CASSRASGGKTGELFF. In nucleotides, the CDR3 is TGTGCCAGTAGTCGGGCTAGCGGGGGGAAGACCGGGGAGCTGTTTTTT.

This clonotype has at least ten counts. This chain uses TRBV7-2 with TRBJ1-2; no firm D call. The V and J ends lost 5 bases and 4 bases respectively, with 14 bases between them. The CDR3 loop spans 14 amino acids. Germline V gene lookup returns CDR1 SGHTA and CDR2 FQGNSA. The CDR3 spells CASSLLGRTYGYTF. CDR3 coding DNA: TGTGCCAGCAGCCTCCTAGGACGGACCTATGGCTACACCTTC.

This clonotype was seen many times. The CDR3 region has the DNA TGCAGTGCTCCGGAGGGGACATGGAGTTATGGCTACACCTTC. This gives the protein CSAPEGTWSYGYTF. V usage is TRBV20-1 and J usage is TRBJ1-2; D is perhaps TRBD1 (6 bases). In germline, CDR1 is DFQATT, CDR2 SNEGSKA (reference sequence). The CDR3 has 14 amino acids. Trimming cost V 5 bases and J 5 bases, with 18 bases left between them.

This clonotype showed up many times. The chain recombines TRBV7-9 with TRBJ2-5; D remains ambiguous. Germline V gene data show CDR1 as SEHNR and CDR2 as FQNEAQ (reference sequence). This CDR3 contains 14 residues. V lost 5 bases to trimming and J lost 0 bases, with 10 bases between them. The DNA for the CDR3 is TGTGCCAGCAGCCCACCTTGGTACCAAGAGACCCAGTACTTC. The encoded protein is CASSPPWYQETQYF.

This clonotype appeared many times. The chain recombines TRBV6-2 or TRBV6-3 with TRBJ2-1; possibly TRBD2 for D (5 bases). Trimming shortened V by 7 bases and J by 2 bases, and 15 bases separated the two germline ends. Germline V gene sequence: CDR1 MNHEY, CDR2 SVGEGT. The CDR3 has 15 residues. The CDR3 region is CASKLAGKTYNEQFF. CDR3 bases: TGTGCCAGCAAGCTCGCCGGGAAAACCTACAATGAGCAGTTCTTC.

CDR3 nucleotide sequence: TGTGCCAGCAGCTTAGATAGCAGGGATACGCAGTATTTT. This translates into CASSLDSRDTQYF. This sequence joins TRBV7-9 and TRBJ2-3; D not resolved. The CDR3 sequence is 13 residues long. Germline V gives CDR1 SEHNR, CDR2 FQNEAQ (reference sequence). The V end lost 1 base, the J end lost 6 bases, and 8 bases lay between the germline ends. The full variable domain, its missing parts supplied by reference TRBV7-9 and TRBJ2-3, is DTGVSQNPRHKITKRGQNVTFRCDPISEHNRLYWYRQTLGQGPEFLTYFQNEAQLEKSRLLSDRFSAERPKGSFSTLEIQRTEQGDSAMYLCASSLDSRDTQYFGPGTRLTVL.

This clonotype has just a few counts. The chain recombines TRBV20-1 with TRBJ1-2; TRBD1 matches 7 bases. Germline V gives CDR1 DFQATT, CDR2 SNEGSKA (reference sequence). The CDR3 has 12 residues. V shed 4 bases, J shed 7 bases, and the junction held 6 bases outside the gene matches. The CDR3 loop reads CSAKRQGVGYTF. The CDR3 DNA is TGCAGTGCTAAACGACAGGGTGTTGGCTACACCTTC.

The chain joins TRBV6-2 or TRBV6-3 to TRBJ2-5; 13 nucleotides match TRBD2. The germline V gene encodes CDR1 MNHEY and CDR2 SVGEGT. The CDR3 contains 20 residues. The ends lost 0 bases at V and 1 base at J; junction bases unmatched: 11. CDR3 region: CASSYSISGLAGSTQETQYF. For the CDR3, the DNA is TGTGCCAGCAGTTACTCAATTTCGGGACTAGCGGGGAGTACCCAAGAGACCCAGTACTTC.

This clonotype came up many times. The V and J genes are TRBV18 and TRBJ2-5, with D perhaps matching TRBD2 (5 bases). V shed 4 bases and J shed 0 bases, with 21 bases lying between them. Germline V gene sequence: CDR1 KGHSH, CDR2 LQKENI. CDR3 size: 18 residues. In DNA, the CDR3 is TGTGCCAGCTCACGAGGTCCGGGATCCCCGATCAACCAAGAGACCCAGTACTTC. The encoded protein is CASSRGPGSPINQETQYF.

This chain joins TRBV19 and TRBJ1-5, with 8 bases identical to TRBD1. CDR1 is LNHDA, CDR2 SQIVND, per germline (reference sequence). The CDR3 sequence is 16 residues long. Trimming removed 5 bases from V and 2 bases from J; junction bases left unmatched: 8. CDR3 sequence reads: CASSLPPQGGNQPQHF. The CDR3 DNA is TGTGCCAGTAGTCTCCCTCCACAGGGGGGCAATCAGCCCCAGCATTTT.

The V call is TRBV19, the J call TRBJ2-2; no firm D call. Per germline, CDR1 LNHDA and CDR2 SQIVND (reference sequence). Between the trimmed V and J ends, which lost 3 bases and 6 bases, there was a span of 14 bases. The CDR3 is 15 amino acids. CDR3 residues: CASSISQVSSGELFF. In DNA form, the CDR3 reads TGTGCCAGTAGTATTTCGCAGGTTTCATCCGGGGAGCTGTTTTTT.

In its sample, this clonotype was seen many times. The chain carries TRBV7-3 and TRBJ2-7; 14 bases are shared with TRBD2. Losses at the gene ends were 3 bases for V and 6 bases for J; bases not matched to a gene: 13. CDR3 length: 18 amino acids. Germline CDR1 and CDR2: SGHTA and FQGTGA. Here the CDR3 DNA reads TGTGCCAGCAGCTTCTACAAACCGGGACTAGCGGGGGCCTCCGAGCAGTACGTC. Translating gives CASSFYKPGLAGASEQYV.